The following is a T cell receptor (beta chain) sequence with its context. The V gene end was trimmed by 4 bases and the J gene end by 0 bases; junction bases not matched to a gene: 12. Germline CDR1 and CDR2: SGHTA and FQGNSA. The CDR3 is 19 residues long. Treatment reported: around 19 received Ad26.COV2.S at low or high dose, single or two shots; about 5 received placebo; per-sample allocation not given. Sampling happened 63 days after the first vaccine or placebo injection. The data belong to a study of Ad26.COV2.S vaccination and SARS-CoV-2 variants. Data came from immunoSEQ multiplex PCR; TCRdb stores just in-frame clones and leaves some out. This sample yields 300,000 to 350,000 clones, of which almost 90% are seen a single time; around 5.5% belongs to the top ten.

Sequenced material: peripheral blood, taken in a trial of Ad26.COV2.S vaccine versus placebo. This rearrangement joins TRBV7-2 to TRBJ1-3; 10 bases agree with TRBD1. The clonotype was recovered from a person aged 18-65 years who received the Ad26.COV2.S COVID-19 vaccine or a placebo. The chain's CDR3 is CASSSSGQGPFNSGNTIYF. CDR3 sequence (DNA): TGTGCCAGCAGCTCCTCGGGACAGGGGCCATTTAACTCTGGAAACACCATATATTTT.